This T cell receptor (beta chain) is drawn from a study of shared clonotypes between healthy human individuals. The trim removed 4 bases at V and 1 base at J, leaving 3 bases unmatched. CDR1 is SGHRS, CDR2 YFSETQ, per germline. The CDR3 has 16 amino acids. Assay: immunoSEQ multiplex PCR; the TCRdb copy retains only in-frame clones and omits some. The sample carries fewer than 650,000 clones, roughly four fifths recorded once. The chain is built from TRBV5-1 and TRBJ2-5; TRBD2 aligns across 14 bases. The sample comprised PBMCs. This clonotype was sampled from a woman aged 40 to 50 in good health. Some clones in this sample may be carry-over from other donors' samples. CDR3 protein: CASSEGLAGVQETQYF. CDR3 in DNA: TGCGCCAGCAGCGAGGGACTAGCGGGGGTCCAAGAGACCCAGTACTTC.